These 19 T cell receptor beta chains share one sample of origin, sequenced in a study of identical twins. From the 5' RACE reads, TCRdb called clonotypes with MiXCR, one entry per CDR3 protein. The sample lists about 920,000 distinct CDR3 sequences; 12% were seen once. This sample was also put to use in a study of yellow fever vaccine responses in identical twins.

Sequencing was performed on PBMCs. These TCRs come from a woman under 30 in good health.

This clonotype has only a few counts. The chain carries TRBV15 and TRBJ2-7; weak D call: TRBD2 (5 bases). The length of the CDR3 is 14 residues. Germline values: CDR1 LNHNV, CDR2 YYDKDF (reference sequence). V was cut by 4 bases and J by 5 bases, with 15 bases left in between. The CDR3 here is CATSTPQHGNEQYV. In DNA form, the CDR3 reads TGTGCCACCAGCACCCCCCAACACGGGAACGAGCAGTACGTC.

This clonotype was detected only a few times. The rearrangement links TRBV20-1 to TRBJ2-7, with no clear D. Germline V gene lookup returns CDR1 DFQATT and CDR2 SNEGSKA (reference sequence). Trimming stripped 2 bases from V and 4 bases from J, with 9 bases between. This CDR3 comprises 12 residues. CDR3 sequence reads: CSARSQTYEQYV. The DNA of the CDR3 is TGCAGTGCTAGATCCCAAACATACGAGCAGTACGTC.

The table lists this clonotype with a few counts. V usage is TRBV5-1 and J usage is TRBJ2-1; 8 bases are shared with TRBD1. Germline V CDR1 and CDR2: SGHRS, YFSETQ. V shed 0 bases, J shed 8 bases, and the junction held 7 bases outside the gene matches. The CDR3 runs 15 residues. The CDR3 region has the DNA TGCGCCAGCAGCTTGGGGGACAGGTCTGGCGATGAGCAGTTCTTC. Amino acid sequence: CASSLGDRSGDEQFF.

The chain is built from TRBV5-1 and TRBJ2-3; 8 nucleotides match TRBD1. The germline CDR1 and CDR2 sequences are SGHRS and YFSETQ. Trimming cost V 5 bases and J 3 bases; bases outside gene matches: 5. The CDR3 runs to 14 residues. For the CDR3, the DNA is TGCGCCAGCAGGCGACAGGGGATAACAGATACGCAGTATTTT. Protein: CASRRQGITDTQYF.

This chain connects TRBV12-3 or TRBV12-4 to TRBJ2-2; 9 positions agree with TRBD1. The V and J ends lost 11 bases and 3 bases, in that order; junction bases with no gene match: 4. There are 13 residues in the CDR3. CDR3 protein: CAGGDRDTGELFF. DNA for the CDR3: TGTGCCGGGGGGGACAGGGACACCGGGGAGCTGTTTTTT.

As concerns this clonotype: A much larger clone differs from this one at a single base, so this may be a read error. The CDR3 does not end in the conserved phenylalanine or tryptophan, so this is likely a read error. The rearrangement links TRBV10-3 to TRBJ2-1; D gene ambiguous. The ends were cut back, 6 bases at V and 0 bases at J, with 9 bases in the middle. The CDR3 loop spans 14 amino acids. Germline-derived CDR1 and CDR2 are ENHRY and SYGVKD. Written as DNA, the CDR3 is TGTGCCATCAGAACAGAGAGCTCCTACAATGAGCAGTTCCTC. Encoded protein: CAIRTESSYNEQFL.

V usage is TRBV7-9 and J usage is TRBJ2-3, with D possibly being TRBD1 (5 bases). CDR1 is SEHNR and CDR2 is FQNEAQ in the germline V gene (reference sequence). Trimming took off 1 base at V and 1 base at J, with 9 bases between the two ends. CDR3 size: 15 residues. In DNA form, the CDR3 reads TGTGCCAGCAGCTTAGTCAGGGCCGGCACAGATACGCAGTATTTT. Amino acids: CASSLVRAGTDTQYF.

In its sample, this clonotype was seen a few times. The chain uses TRBV27 and TRBJ2-5; 7 bases are a match to TRBD1. Unmatched junction bases numbered 3, after V lost 4 bases and J lost 1 base. This CDR3 spans 14 amino acids. The germline CDR1 and CDR2 sequences are MNHEY and SMNVEV (reference sequence). The CDR3 DNA is TGTGCCAGCAGTTCGGACAGGCTCCAAGAGACCCAGTACTTC. Amino acid sequence: CASSSDRLQETQYF.

This clonotype was seen only a few times. The chain recombines TRBV15 with TRBJ2-3; D gene ambiguous. CDR3 length: 14 amino acids. Germline values: CDR1 LNHNV, CDR2 YYDKDF (reference sequence). Trimming removed 4 bases from V and 0 bases from J, with 8 bases in between. CDR3 in DNA: TGTGCCACCAGCAACCCAGCTAGCACAGATACGCAGTATTTT. Its translation: CATSNPASTDTQYF.

This clonotype was counted many times. The J gene is TRBJ2-3, the V gene TRBV6-1; no clear D. V lost 6 bases and J 2 bases, leaving 9 bases between the germline ends. The length of the CDR3 is 13 residues. The V gene's germline CDR1 is MNHNS and CDR2 SASEGT. The CDR3 coding sequence is TGTGCCAGCAGCGCCGACTTCACAGATACGCAGTATTTT. The encoded protein is CASSADFTDTQYF.

The chain is built from TRBV7-8 and TRBJ2-5; TRBD2 matches 9 bases. Trimming at V came to 5 bases and at J to 5 bases, leaving 21 bases not matched to a gene. From germline, CDR1 is SGHVS and CDR2 FQNEAQ. The CDR3 loop spans 19 amino acids. The CDR3 here is CASSPRRNSGGPIPETQYF. CDR3 DNA: TGTGCCAGCAGCCCCCGACGGAATAGCGGGGGTCCTATTCCGGAGACCCAGTACTTC.

This clonotype has at least ten counts. The J gene is TRBJ1-3, the V gene TRBV7-3; D remains ambiguous. The V gene lost 2 bases and the J gene lost 0 bases, with 8 bases spanning the gap. The CDR3 is 15 residues long. Germline V gene lookup returns CDR1 SGHTA and CDR2 FQGTGA. Here the CDR3 DNA reads TGTGCCAGCAGCTTAGACGGACGCTCTGGAAACACCATATATTTT. Residues: CASSLDGRSGNTIYF.

This clonotype was counted a few times. The chain combines TRBV5-1 with TRBJ2-1; D is uncertain. The length of the CDR3 is 14 residues. Trimming shortened V by 1 base and J by 2 bases, and 7 bases separated the two germline ends. Germline V gives CDR1 SGHRS, CDR2 YFSETQ. Here the CDR3 DNA reads TGCGCCAGCAGCTTGAACGCCCCCTACAATGAGCAGTTCTTC. The encoded protein is CASSLNAPYNEQFF.

This clonotype was observed at least ten times. The chain joins TRBV18 to TRBJ2-7; D is perhaps TRBD1 (5 bases). CDR3 length: 14 residues. CDR1 is KGHSH, CDR2 LQKENI, per germline. Trimming stripped 4 bases from V and 3 bases from J, with 13 bases between. The CDR3 is CASSRMPRDYEQYV. The CDR3 DNA reads as TGTGCCAGCTCACGAATGCCCAGGGACTACGAGCAGTACGTC.

This clonotype was seen more than once but under ten times. This chain connects TRBV5-1 to TRBJ2-1; D remains unclear. V lost 3 bases, J lost 8 bases, and 12 bases lay in between. This CDR3 is built from 13 residues. Germline assignment: CDR1 SGHRS and CDR2 YFSETQ. CDR3 region: CASSSTIGYEQFF. The DNA of the CDR3 is TGCGCCAGCAGCTCCACTATAGGCTATGAGCAGTTCTTC.

The genes are TRBV5-5 and TRBJ2-7, with no clear D. This CDR3 is built from 13 residues. Germline assignment: CDR1 SGHKS and CDR2 YYEKEE (reference sequence). The ends were cut back, 4 bases at V and 7 bases at J, with 15 bases in the middle. DNA for the CDR3: TGTGCCAGCAGCCAGAGGACCTTGGGGGAGCAGTACGTC. Its translation is CASSQRTLGEQYV.

This clonotype was picked up a small number of times. The rearrangement joins TRBV7-7 to TRBJ2-3, with D tentatively TRBD2 (5 bases). Germline loops: CDR1 SSHAT, CDR2 FNYEAQ (reference sequence). The CDR3 spans 13 residues. V was shortened by 1 base and J by 6 bases, with 8 bases between the two germline ends. The CDR3 coding sequence is TGTGCCAGCAGCTTAGAGACGGGGGATACGCAGTATTTT. Translation: CASSLETGDTQYF.

This clonotype was seen more than once but under ten times. This chain links TRBV5-1 with TRBJ2-7; no clear D. Per the germline V gene, CDR1 is SGHRS and CDR2 is YFSETQ. V was pared by 0 bases and J by 4 bases, with 14 bases between. The CDR3 is made up of 15 amino acids. The CDR3 nucleotides read TGCGCCAGCAGCTTGGGGGCAGACCACAATTACGAGCAGTACGTC. Translated: CASSLGADHNYEQYV.

This chain uses TRBV5-1 with TRBJ2-1; 12 bases match TRBD2. Germline values: CDR1 SGHRS, CDR2 YFSETQ. The length of the CDR3 is 18 residues. V gave up 0 bases and J gave up 8 bases; unmatched junction bases: 12. The CDR3 sequence: CASSLEVSGLAGLHEQFF. CDR3 coding DNA: TGCGCCAGCAGCTTGGAAGTGTCGGGACTAGCGGGTTTGCATGAGCAGTTCTTC. The entire variable domain, with the rest obtained from reference TRBV5-1 and TRBJ2-1, is as follows: KAGVTQTPRYLIKTRGQQVTLSCSPISGHRSVSWYQQTPGQGLQFLFEYFSETQRNKGNFPGRFSGRQFSNSRSEMNVSTLELGDSALYLCASSLEVSGLAGLHEQFFGPGTRLTVL.